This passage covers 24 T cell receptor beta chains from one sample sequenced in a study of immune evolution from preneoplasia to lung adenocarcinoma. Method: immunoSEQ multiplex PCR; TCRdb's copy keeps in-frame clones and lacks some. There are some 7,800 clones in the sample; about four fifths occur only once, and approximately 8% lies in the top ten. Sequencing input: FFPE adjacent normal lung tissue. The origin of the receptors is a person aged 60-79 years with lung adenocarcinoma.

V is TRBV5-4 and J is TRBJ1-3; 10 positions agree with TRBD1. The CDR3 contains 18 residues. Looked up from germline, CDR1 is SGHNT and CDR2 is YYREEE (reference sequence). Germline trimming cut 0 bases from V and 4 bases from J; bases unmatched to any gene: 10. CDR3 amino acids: CASSLVTAGTGVGNTIYF. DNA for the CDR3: TGTGCCAGCAGCTTGGTCACAGCAGGGACAGGGGTAGGAAACACCATATATTTT.

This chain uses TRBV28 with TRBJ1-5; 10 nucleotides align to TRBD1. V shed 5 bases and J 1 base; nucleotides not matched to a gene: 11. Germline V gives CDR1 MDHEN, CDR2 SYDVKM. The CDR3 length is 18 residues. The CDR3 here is CASSRDRGLMGSNQPQHF. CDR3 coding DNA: TGTGCCAGCAGTAGGGACAGGGGACTGATGGGGAGCAATCAGCCCCAGCATTTT.

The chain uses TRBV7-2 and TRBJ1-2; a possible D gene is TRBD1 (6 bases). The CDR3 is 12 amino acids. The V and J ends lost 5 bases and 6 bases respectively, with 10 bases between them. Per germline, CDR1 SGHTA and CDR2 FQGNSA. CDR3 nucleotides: TGTGCCAGCAGCAGACAGGCGGATGGCTACACCTTC. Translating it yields CASSRQADGYTF.

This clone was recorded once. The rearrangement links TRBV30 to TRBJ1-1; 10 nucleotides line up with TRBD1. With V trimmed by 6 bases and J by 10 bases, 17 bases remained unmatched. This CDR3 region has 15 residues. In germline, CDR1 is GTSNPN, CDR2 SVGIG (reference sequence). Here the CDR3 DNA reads TGTGCCTGTCGATCAGGGGACAGGGGTTTCCCCGGAGCTTTCTTT. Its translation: CACRSGDRGFPGAFF.

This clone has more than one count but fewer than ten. CDR3 sequence reads: CASSPGTPTTEQYF. For the CDR3, the DNA is TGTGCCAGTAGTCCCGGGACACCTACCACCGAGCAGTACTTC. The chain uses TRBV19 and TRBJ2-7, with D possibly being TRBD1 (6 bases). Germline V gene lookup returns CDR1 LNHDA and CDR2 SQIVND (reference sequence). The CDR3 totals 14 residues. V was cut by 5 bases and J by 6 bases, with 17 bases left in between.

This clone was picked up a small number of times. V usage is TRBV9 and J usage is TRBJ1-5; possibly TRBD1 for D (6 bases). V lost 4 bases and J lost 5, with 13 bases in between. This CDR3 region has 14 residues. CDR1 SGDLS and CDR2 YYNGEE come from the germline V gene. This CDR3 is CASSPRDNDQPQHF. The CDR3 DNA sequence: TGTGCCAGCAGCCCACGGGACAACGATCAGCCCCAGCATTTT.

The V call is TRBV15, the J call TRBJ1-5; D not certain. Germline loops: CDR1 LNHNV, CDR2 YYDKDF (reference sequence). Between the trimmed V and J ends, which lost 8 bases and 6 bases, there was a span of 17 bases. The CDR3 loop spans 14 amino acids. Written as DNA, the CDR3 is TGTGCCACCGCCGTAGGGATCGTAAGTCAGCCCCAGCATTTT. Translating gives CATAVGIVSQPQHF.

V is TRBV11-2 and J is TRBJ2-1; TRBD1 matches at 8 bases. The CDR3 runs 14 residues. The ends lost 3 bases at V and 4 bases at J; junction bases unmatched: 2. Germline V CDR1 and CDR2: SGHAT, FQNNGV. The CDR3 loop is CASSLGQAYNEQFF. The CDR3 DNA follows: TGTGCCAGCAGCTTGGGACAGGCGTACAATGAGCAGTTCTTC.

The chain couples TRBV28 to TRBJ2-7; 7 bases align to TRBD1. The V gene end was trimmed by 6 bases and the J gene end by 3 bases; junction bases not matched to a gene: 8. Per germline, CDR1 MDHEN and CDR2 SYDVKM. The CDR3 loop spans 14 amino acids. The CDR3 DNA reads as TGTGCCAGCAGAAGAGGGGGCGTAGACTACGAGCAGTACTTC. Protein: CASRRGGVDYEQYF.

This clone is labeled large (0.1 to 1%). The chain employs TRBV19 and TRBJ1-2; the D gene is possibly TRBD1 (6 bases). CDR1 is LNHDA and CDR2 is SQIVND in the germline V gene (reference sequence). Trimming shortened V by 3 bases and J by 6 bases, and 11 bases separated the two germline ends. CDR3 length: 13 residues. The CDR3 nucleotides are TGTGCCAGTAGTATGGGTTGGACAGATGGCTACACCTTC. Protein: CASSMGWTDGYTF.

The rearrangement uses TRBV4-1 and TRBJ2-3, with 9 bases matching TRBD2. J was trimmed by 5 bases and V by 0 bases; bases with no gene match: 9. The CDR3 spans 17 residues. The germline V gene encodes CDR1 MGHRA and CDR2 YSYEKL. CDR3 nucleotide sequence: TGCGCCAGCAGCCAAGACTTGGTCGGCGGGAGGGTAGATACGCAGTATTTT. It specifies CASSQDLVGGRVDTQYF.

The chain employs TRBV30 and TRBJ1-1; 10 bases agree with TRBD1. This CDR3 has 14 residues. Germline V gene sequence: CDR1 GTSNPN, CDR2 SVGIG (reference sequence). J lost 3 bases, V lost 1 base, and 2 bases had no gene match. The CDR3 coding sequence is TGTGCCTGGAGTGAGACAGGGGGCCACACTGAAGCTTTCTTT. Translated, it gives CAWSETGGHTEAFF.

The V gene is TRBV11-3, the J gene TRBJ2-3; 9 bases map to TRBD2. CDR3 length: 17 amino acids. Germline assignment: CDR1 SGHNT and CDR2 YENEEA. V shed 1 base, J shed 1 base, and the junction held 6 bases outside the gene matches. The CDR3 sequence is CASSLGRSGGRTDTQYF. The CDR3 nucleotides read TGTGCCAGCAGCTTAGGGCGCAGCGGGGGGCGCACAGATACGCAGTATTTT.

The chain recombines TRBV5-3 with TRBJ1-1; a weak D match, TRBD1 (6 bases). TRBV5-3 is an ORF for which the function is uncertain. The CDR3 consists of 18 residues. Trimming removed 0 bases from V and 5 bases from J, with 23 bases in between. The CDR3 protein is CARSLDEGGWRETTEAFF. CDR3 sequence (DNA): TGTGCCAGAAGCTTGGATGAAGGGGGGTGGCGGGAAACTACTGAAGCTTTCTTT.

CDR3 in amino acids: CASSLNLSGTSAWGQYF. The CDR3 DNA reads TGTGCCAGCAGCTTAAACCTCTCCGGGACATCGGCGTGGGGGCAGTACTTC. The chain carries TRBV11-2 and TRBJ2-7; TRBD1 is a possible D gene (6 bases). V gave up 2 bases and J gave up 9 bases, with 26 bases separating them. Germline V gene data show CDR1 as SGHAT and CDR2 as FQNNGV. The CDR3 consists of 17 residues.

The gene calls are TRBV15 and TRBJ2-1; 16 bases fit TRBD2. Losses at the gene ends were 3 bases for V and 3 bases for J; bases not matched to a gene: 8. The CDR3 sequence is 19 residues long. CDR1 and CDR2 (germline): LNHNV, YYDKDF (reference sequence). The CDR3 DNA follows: TGTGCCACCAGCAGTCGGGGACTAGCGGGAGGGCCTAACTACAATGAGCAGTTCTTC. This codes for CATSSRGLAGGPNYNEQFF.

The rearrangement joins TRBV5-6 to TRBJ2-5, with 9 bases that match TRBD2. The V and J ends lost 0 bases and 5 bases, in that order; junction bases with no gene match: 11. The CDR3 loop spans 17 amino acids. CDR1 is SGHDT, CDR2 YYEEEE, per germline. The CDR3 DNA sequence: TGTGCCAGCAGCTTGGAGCGTTCGGGACTAGCTGTGGAGACCCAGTACTTC. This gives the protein CASSLERSGLAVETQYF.

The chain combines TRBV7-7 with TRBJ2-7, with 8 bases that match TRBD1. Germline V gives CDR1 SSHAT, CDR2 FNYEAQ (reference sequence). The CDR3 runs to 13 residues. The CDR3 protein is CASSVDRDYEQYF. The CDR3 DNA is TGTGCTAGCTCCGTGGACAGGGACTACGAGCAGTACTTC.

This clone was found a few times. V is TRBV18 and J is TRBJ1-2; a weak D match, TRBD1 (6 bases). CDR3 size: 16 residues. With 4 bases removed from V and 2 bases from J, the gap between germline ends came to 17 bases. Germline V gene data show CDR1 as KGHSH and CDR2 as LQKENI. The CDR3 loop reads CASSRVTQGSNYGYTF. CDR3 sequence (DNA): TGTGCCAGCTCACGGGTGACACAGGGCTCCAACTATGGCTACACCTTC.

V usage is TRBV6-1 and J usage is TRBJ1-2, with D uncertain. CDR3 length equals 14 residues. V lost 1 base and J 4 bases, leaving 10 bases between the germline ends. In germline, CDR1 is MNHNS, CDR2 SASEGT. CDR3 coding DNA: TGTGCCAGCAGTGAAGGAAATGACTTCTATGGCTACACCTTC. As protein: CASSEGNDFYGYTF.

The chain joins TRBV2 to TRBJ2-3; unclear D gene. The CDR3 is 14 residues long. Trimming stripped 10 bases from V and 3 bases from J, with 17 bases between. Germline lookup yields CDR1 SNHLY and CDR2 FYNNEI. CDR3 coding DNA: TGTGCCACCCCCGGGCCAAGGGCGACAGATACGCAGTATTTT. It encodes CATPGPRATDTQYF.

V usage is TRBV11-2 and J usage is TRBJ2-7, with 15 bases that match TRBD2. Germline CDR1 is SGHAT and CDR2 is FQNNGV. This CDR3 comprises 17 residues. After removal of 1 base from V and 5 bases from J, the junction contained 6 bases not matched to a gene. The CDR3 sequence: CASSLAGLAGGANEQYF. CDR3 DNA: TGTGCCAGCAGCTTAGCCGGACTAGCGGGAGGGGCCAACGAGCAGTACTTC. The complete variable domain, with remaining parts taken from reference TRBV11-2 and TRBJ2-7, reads EAGVAQSPRYKIIEKRQSVAFWCNPISGHATLYWYQQILGQGPKLLIQFQNNGVVDDSQLPKDRFSAERLKGVDSTLKIQPAKLEDSAVYLCASSLAGLAGGANEQYFGPGTRLTVT.

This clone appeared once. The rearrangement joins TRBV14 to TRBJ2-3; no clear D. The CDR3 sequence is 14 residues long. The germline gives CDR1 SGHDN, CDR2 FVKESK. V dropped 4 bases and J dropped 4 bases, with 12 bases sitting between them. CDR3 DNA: TGTGCCAGCAGCCTCCGGCAGGTGGCAGATACGCAGTATTTT. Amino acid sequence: CASSLRQVADTQYF.

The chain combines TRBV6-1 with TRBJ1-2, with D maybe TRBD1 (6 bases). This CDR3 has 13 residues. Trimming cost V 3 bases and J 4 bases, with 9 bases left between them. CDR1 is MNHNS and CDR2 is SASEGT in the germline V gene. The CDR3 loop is CASSDGQIYGYTF. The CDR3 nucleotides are TGTGCCAGCAGTGACGGACAGATCTATGGCTACACCTTC.